A single T cell receptor beta chain is shown here with its context. At one end the junction does not follow the germline gene, possibly because of a read error. This sample stems from a study of cytomegalovirus exposure and HLA in healthy donors. A multiplex PCR was run with 60 Vbeta primers and 13 Jbeta primers. Profiling relied on immunoSEQ multiplex PCR, and the TCRdb table lists in-frame clones only, not all of them. The sample shows 120,000 or so clones, 55% to 75% of them seen only once. This CDR3 spans 15 amino acids. The germline V gene has CDR1 LNHDA and CDR2 SQIVND (reference sequence). The sequence was obtained from a middle-aged woman in good health and CMV-seropositive. The chain employs TRBV19 and TRBJ1-2; TRBD1 aligns across 10 bases. Sequenced input: PBMCs. In DNA form, the CDR3 reads TGTGCCAGCAGTATCCCGGGACAGGGGTACTATGGCTACACCTTC. Its protein is CASSIPGQGYYGYTF.